This TCR beta chain was profiled in a study of T cell changes during pregnancy in multiple sclerosis. CDR3 size: 15 residues. Losses at the gene ends were 4 bases for V and 6 bases for J; bases not matched to a gene: 9. Germline lookup yields CDR1 MGHRA and CDR2 YSYEKL. Measured with immunoSEQ multiplex PCR; TCRdb has only the in-frame clones, and not every one. Among more than 55,000 clones listed, about 89% were seen once. Sequenced here: peripheral blood, sampled after pregnancy. This receptor was taken from a female donor with multiple sclerosis, enrolled in a pregnancy study. The rearrangement uses TRBV4-1 and TRBJ1-2, with 9 bases aligning to TRBD1. In DNA form, the CDR3 reads TGCGCCAGCAGCCGGTACGACAGGGGGGGTGATGGCTACACCTTC. Protein: CASSRYDRGGDGYTF.